A selection of T cell receptor beta chains follows, all from one sample in a study of OX40 agonist ivuxolimab in advanced cancers. TCRdb's table, derived via immunoSEQ multiplex PCR, lists solely in-frame clones and lacks some. In the table there are tens of thousands of clones, 88% of which are singletons. The specimen was CD4+ or CD8+ T cells sorted from blood, collected in a trial of the OX40 agonist ivuxolimab. All receptors derive from an adult with an advanced solid tumor such as melanoma, head and neck, liver or kidney cancer. Both conserved end residues are part of each CDR3. The order of the fields is J gene, D gene, clone size, V gene, CDR3 DNA, CDR3 protein. The D gene is left open where the match is weak. Some rows mark clone size as missing; the rest say once, few, many or name a class of expanded clone.

J gene: TRBJ2-3; D gene: NA; clone size: NA; V gene: TRBV7-2; CDR3 DNA: TGTGCCAGCAGCTTACGAGGGAGCACAGATACGCAGTATTTT; CDR3 protein: CASSLRGSTDTQYF
J gene: TRBJ2-7; D gene: NA; clone size: hyperexpanded; V gene: TRBV10-2; CDR3 DNA: TGCGCCAGCAGTGAGGCCGTATACGAGCAGTACTTC; CDR3 protein: CASSEAVYEQYF
J gene: TRBJ2-1; D gene: NA; clone size: NA; V gene: TRBV12-5; CDR3 DNA: TGTGCTAGTGGTTCCCCCCGGGGGCAAAGGGATATTGAGCAGTTCTTC; CDR3 protein: CASGSPRGQRDIEQFF
J gene: TRBJ2-3; D gene: NA; clone size: NA; V gene: TRBV10-1; CDR3 DNA: TGCGCCAGCGCCGACAGGCCTTGCACAGATACGCAGTATTTT; CDR3 protein: CASADRPCTDTQYF
J gene: TRBJ1-4; D gene: NA; clone size: NA; V gene: TRBV4-1; CDR3 DNA: TGCGCCAGCAGTCCCCCCCAGGGTGGGGGTGAAAAACTGTTTTTT; CDR3 protein: CASSPPQGGGEKLFF
J gene: TRBJ2-7; D gene: NA; clone size: NA; V gene: TRBV20-1; CDR3 DNA: TGCAGTGCTCGGGACGGGTACGAGCAGTACTTC; CDR3 protein: CSARDGYEQYF
J gene: TRBJ2-1; D gene: TRBD1; clone size: NA; V gene: TRBV5-8; CDR3 DNA: TGTGCCAGCAGCTTGGGGGACAGGTCCTACAATGAGCAGTTCTTC; CDR3 protein: CASSLGDRSYNEQFF
J gene: TRBJ2-1; D gene: TRBD2; clone size: NA; V gene: TRBV30; CDR3 DNA: TGTGCCTGGAGTGTCGGGACTAGCGGCGACAATGAGCAGTTCTTC; CDR3 protein: CAWSVGTSGDNEQFF
J gene: TRBJ1-1; D gene: NA; clone size: NA; V gene: TRBV28; CDR3 DNA: TGTGCCAGCACATGGGAAGAGAACACTGAAGCTTTCTTT; CDR3 protein: CASTWEENTEAFF
J gene: TRBJ1-1; D gene: NA; clone size: NA; V gene: TRBV29-1; CDR3 DNA: TGCAGCGTTGAGGGGAGAGGGGGGAACACTGAAGCTTTCTTT; CDR3 protein: CSVEGRGGNTEAFF
J gene: TRBJ2-2; D gene: TRBD1; clone size: NA; V gene: TRBV6-1; CDR3 DNA: TGTGCCAGCACTGGGACAGGGAGAGCCGGGGAGCTGTTTTTT; CDR3 protein: CASTGTGRAGELFF
J gene: TRBJ2-1; D gene: TRBD1; clone size: NA; V gene: TRBV9; CDR3 DNA: TGTGCCAGCAGCCCCCAGGGGGCGCGAAGGAATGAGCAGTTCTTC; CDR3 protein: CASSPQGARRNEQFF
J gene: TRBJ2-1; D gene: NA; clone size: NA; V gene: TRBV7-8; CDR3 DNA: TGTGCCAGCAGCTTAGTTCGCAATGAGCAGTTCTTC; CDR3 protein: CASSLVRNEQFF
J gene: TRBJ2-1; D gene: NA; clone size: NA; V gene: TRBV25-1; CDR3 DNA: TGTGCCAGCAGTGATTTGGGGTCCTACAATGAGCAGTTCTTC; CDR3 protein: CASSDLGSYNEQFF
J gene: TRBJ2-3; D gene: TRBD2; clone size: NA; V gene: TRBV7-2; CDR3 DNA: TGTGCCAGCAGCTTGAGACTAGCGGGGGCGACAGATACGCAGTATTTT; CDR3 protein: CASSLRLAGATDTQYF
J gene: TRBJ2-7; D gene: NA; clone size: NA; V gene: TRBV5-6; CDR3 DNA: TGTGCCAGCAGCTATATTCAGGGCACCTACGAGCAGTACTTC; CDR3 protein: CASSYIQGTYEQYF
J gene: TRBJ1-1; D gene: NA; clone size: NA; V gene: TRBV11-2; CDR3 DNA: TGTGCCAGCAGCACAAAAGGCGCCCTGGTAGCTTTCTTT; CDR3 protein: CASSTKGALVAFF
J gene: TRBJ2-7; D gene: NA; clone size: few; V gene: TRBV10-1; CDR3 DNA: TGCGCCACCCAAGAGAGTGGGCCTCAGGACGAGCAGTACTTC; CDR3 protein: CATQESGPQDEQYF
J gene: TRBJ1-1; D gene: NA; clone size: NA; V gene: TRBV19; CDR3 DNA: TGTGCCAGTAGTGGATTGGGACTGAACACTGAAGCTTTCTTT; CDR3 protein: CASSGLGLNTEAFF
J gene: TRBJ1-2; D gene: NA; clone size: NA; V gene: TRBV4-2; CDR3 DNA: TGTGCCAGCAGCTTGGGGGCACGGCAGGAAAACTATGGCTACACCTTC; CDR3 protein: CASSLGARQENYGYTF
J gene: TRBJ2-3; D gene: TRBD2; clone size: NA; V gene: TRBV7-6; CDR3 DNA: TGTGCCAGCAGCTCATATCCATCGGGGGGGATCACAGATACGCAGTATTTT; CDR3 protein: CASSSYPSGGITDTQYF
J gene: TRBJ1-3; D gene: NA; clone size: NA; V gene: TRBV6-1; CDR3 DNA: TGTGCCAGCAGTGAAGCGCCTCCCTCTGGAAACACCATATATTTT; CDR3 protein: CASSEAPPSGNTIYF
J gene: TRBJ2-1; D gene: NA; clone size: once; V gene: TRBV7-2; CDR3 DNA: TGTGCCAGCAGCTTAGACAGCAGCTCCTACAATGAGCAGTTCTTC; CDR3 protein: CASSLDSSSYNEQFF
J gene: TRBJ2-3; D gene: NA; clone size: NA; V gene: TRBV5-4; CDR3 DNA: TGTGCCAGCAGCTTGACAGGGCCAGATACGCAGTATTTT; CDR3 protein: CASSLTGPDTQYF
J gene: TRBJ1-2; D gene: TRBD1; clone size: NA; V gene: TRBV9; CDR3 DNA: TGTGCCAGCAGCGTAGGGGGACAGGGGGTAAATGGCTACACCTTC; CDR3 protein: CASSVGGQGVNGYTF
J gene: TRBJ2-7; D gene: NA; clone size: NA; V gene: TRBV19; CDR3 DNA: TGTGCCAGTAGTAAGAAGGGGGGACCCTACGAGCAGTACTTC; CDR3 protein: CASSKKGGPYEQYF
J gene: TRBJ2-2; D gene: NA; clone size: NA; V gene: TRBV5-6; CDR3 DNA: TGTGCCAGCAGCTTAGCCACCGGGGAGCTGTTTTTT; CDR3 protein: CASSLATGELFF
J gene: TRBJ1-1; D gene: TRBD1; clone size: NA; V gene: TRBV5-1; CDR3 DNA: TGCGCCAGCACATTGGGACAGCAAATGAACACTGAAGCTTTCTTT; CDR3 protein: CASTLGQQMNTEAFF
J gene: TRBJ1-2; D gene: NA; clone size: NA; V gene: TRBV19; CDR3 DNA: TGTGCCAGTAGTATATTGGACAGACTTACTTATGGCTACACCTTC; CDR3 protein: CASSILDRLTYGYTF
J gene: TRBJ2-1; D gene: TRBD2; clone size: NA; V gene: TRBV7-9; CDR3 DNA: TGTGCCAGCAGCTTAGAACTAGCGGGGACCTACAATGAGCAGTTCTTC; CDR3 protein: CASSLELAGTYNEQFF
J gene: TRBJ2-3; D gene: TRBD2; clone size: NA; V gene: TRBV2; CDR3 DNA: TGTGCCAGCAGACGACTAGCGGGATCAGATACGCAGTATTTT; CDR3 protein: CASRRLAGSDTQYF
J gene: TRBJ2-3; D gene: TRBD1; clone size: once; V gene: TRBV11-3; CDR3 DNA: TGTGCCAGCAGCCTTGGACAGGGGGCAGATACGCAGTATTTT; CDR3 protein: CASSLGQGADTQYF
J gene: TRBJ1-5; D gene: TRBD1; clone size: NA; V gene: TRBV19; CDR3 DNA: TGTGCCAGTAGTACGATAGAGGGACAGGGCACCCAGCCCCAGCATTTT; CDR3 protein: CASSTIEGQGTQPQHF
J gene: TRBJ2-7; D gene: NA; clone size: NA; V gene: TRBV19; CDR3 DNA: TGTGCCAGTAGTACCGCAGTGCGAATGGACGAGCAGTACTTC; CDR3 protein: CASSTAVRMDEQYF
J gene: TRBJ2-7; D gene: NA; clone size: NA; V gene: TRBV2; CDR3 DNA: TGTGCCAGCACTAGATCCACTTGGACCTACGAGCAGTACTTC; CDR3 protein: CASTRSTWTYEQYF